Listed below are T cell receptor beta chains from one sample, sequenced in a study of blood T cell repertoires in COVID-19. TCRdb keeps only in-frame clones here, not all; method: immunoSEQ multiplex PCR. The top ten hold around 7.9% of the sample, which has fewer than 75,000 clones, around 86% seen once. Sequenced sample: peripheral blood. These receptors were collected from a man in his fifties or sixties with active COVID-19. Each CDR3 is given with its conserved first and last residue. A D gene is named only where the DNA matches it firmly. Rows may omit the clone size; those that give it use once, few, many or a size class.

V	J	size	D	DNA	CDR3
TRBV3-1/TRBV3-2	TRBJ1-1	-	TRBD1	TGTGCCAGCAGCCAACTGGACAGGGAGAACACTGAAGCTTTCTTT	CASSQLDRENTEAFF
TRBV29-1	TRBJ1-2	once	TRBD1	TGCAGCGTTGAAGATCGGCAGGGGGCCGGTGGCTACACCTTC	CSVEDRQGAGGYTF
TRBV4-3	TRBJ1-2	-	-	TGCGCCAGCAGCCAAGATGCGCAGACACGAGTCCCTGGCTACACCTTC	CASSQDAQTRVPGYTF
TRBV20-1	TRBJ2-3	-	TRBD2	TGCAGTGCTAGTTGGGCGGGAGGGCCGGGTGGCACAGATACGCAGTATTTT	CSASWAGGPGGTDTQYF
TRBV7-9	TRBJ2-7	-	-	TGTGCCAGCAGCTTCCCGAGTGGGGCCACTTACGAGCAGTACTTC	CASSFPSGATYEQYF
TRBV6-2/TRBV6-3	TRBJ2-1	-	TRBD2	TGTGCCAGCAGTTACTCCATAACCCCTAGCGGGAGATACAATGAGCAGTTCTTC	CASSYSITPSGRYNEQFF
TRBV2	TRBJ1-1	-	-	TGTGCCAGCAGCCACCCGGGGGAGCGTAACACTGAAGCTTTCTTT	CASSHPGERNTEAFF
TRBV6-5	TRBJ2-3	-	TRBD2	TGTGCCACAGGAGAGCTAGCGGGCAGCACAGATACGCAGTATTTT	CATGELAGSTDTQYF
TRBV29-1	TRBJ1-1	few	-	TGCAGCGGGTTGGGGGGGCGGTGGACTGAAGCTTTCTTT	CSGLGGRWTEAFF
TRBV9	TRBJ2-3	-	TRBD2	TGTGCCAGCAGCGGGACTAGCGTATGGAGCACAGATACGCAGTATTTT	CASSGTSVWSTDTQYF
TRBV5-1	TRBJ2-3	-	TRBD1	TGCGCCAGCAGCTTGGTAGGGGGCGCAGATACGCAGTATTTT	CASSLVGGADTQYF
TRBV6-6	TRBJ1-6	-	-	TGTGCCAGCAGTCCGGGACGGGGGAATTCACCCCTCCACTTT	CASSPGRGNSPLHF
TRBV5-5	TRBJ1-2	-	-	TGTGCCAGCAGCTCCCCAGAGCAAGGGGTCTACGGCTACACCTTC	CASSSPEQGVYGYTF
TRBV28	TRBJ2-2	-	-	TGTGCCAGCTGCGGGACGGATAACACCGGGGAGCTGTTTTTT	CASCGTDNTGELFF
TRBV28	TRBJ1-5	once	-	TGTGCCAGCAGTTTTCTGACCCTTCGGGATAAGCCCCAGCATTTT	CASSFLTLRDKPQHF
TRBV5-6	TRBJ1-5	-	-	TGTGCCAGCAGCCCTAAGGGGGGGGGACAGCCCCAGCATTTT	CASSPKGGGQPQHF
TRBV5-1	TRBJ1-1	-	-	TGCGCCAGCAGCTCCCCGTCAGCGGGCGGGGGATACACTGAAGCTTTCTTT	CASSSPSAGGGYTEAFF